This TCR beta chain emerged from a study of regulatory T cells in long-lasting Graves disease (dated by TCRdb to 2020 to 2022). Regarding the study in general: Patients with newly diagnosed Graves' disease had been on antithyroid drugs for under 3 months. Patients with persistent Graves' disease were compared with patients with newly diagnosed Graves' disease using TCR sequencing and RNA sequencing of peripheral blood. The study was conducted in China and was registered as a clinical trial. A total of roughly 33 samples underwent TCR sequencing: some 13 from persistent and around 20 from newly diagnosed Graves' disease patients. Study-level results and caveats: Preferential use of TRBV28, TRBJ1-2 and TRBJ2-5 was observed in persistent disease, whereas TRBV20-1 and TRBJ2-1 were favored in newly diagnosed disease. Persistent Graves' disease patients showed lower TCR Shannon entropy and fewer highly expanded clones than newly diagnosed patients, suggesting clonal expansion. Sequencing and analysis were limited to the TCR beta chain. More public clonotypes were shared among persistent patients (under 3,000) than among newly diagnosed patients (roughly 1,000). The study examined only peripheral blood because the primary lesion, thyroid tissue, could not be accessed. The authors acknowledged the small sample size as a limitation that may reduce accuracy.

Of note for this clonotype: Its antigen remains undetermined. No per-base quality is available; no much larger clone lies one base away.

The time point tag for this specimen amounts to: newly diagnosed GD, antithyroid drugs for less than 3 months. RNA was extracted from PBMCs in TRIzol for both TCR sequencing and RNA sequencing. The diagnosis of Graves' disease was made according to American Thyroid Association guidelines. Recruitment of patients was carried out at an endocrinology department in Xi'an, China. From each patient, around 9 milliliters of peripheral blood was collected into an EDTA anticoagulant tube. Ficoll Paque Plus density gradient separation was used to isolate PBMCs, and no additional T cell sorting was done. RNA quality was checked with an Agilent 2100 Bioanalyzer and agarose gel, and concentration with a NanoDrop 2000. The CDR3 covers 13 residues, taking in both the cysteine and the phenylalanine. CDR3 DNA is the only sequence kept; it has 39 bases, read in frame from the first base. V was cut back by 5 bases and J by 4 bases, leaving a gap of 11 bases between them. The germline V gene supplies CDR1 MDHEN and CDR2 SYDVKM.

Library preparation was by multiplex PCR. Sequencing used an Illumina HiSeq 4000. TCR beta libraries were built with iRepertoire HTBI primers and Arm-PCR amplification of CDR3 regions. Gel purification was performed on PCR products prior to sequencing. Under the source paper's analysis protocol: Across samples, some 62 TRBV and over 11 TRBJ segments were identified and used for gene usage analysis of CDR3 amino acid clonotypes. COPE and FqMerger were used to merge filtered high-quality paired reads into contigs. BLAST was used to align contigs to the IMGT TRBV, TRBD and TRBJ reference genes, and CDR3 was defined following IMGT. Any clonotype with a frequency above 0.1% was counted as a highly expanded clone. Shannon entropy served as the measure of repertoire diversity, while the Gini coefficient captured V-J evenness. Public clonotypes were defined as clonotypes shared by more than one individual. TCRdb took the public reads, trimmed them with fastp at Q25, ran MiXCR for clone calling and kept in-frame beta chains. Records with the same CDR3 protein are collapsed into one entry carrying the most frequent genes and DNA. TCRdb, not the original authors, processed these V and J calls. Across this sample there are over 500,000 distinct CDR3 sequences, with about 15% seen only once. The top ten constitute around 11% of the sample.

The data also belong to a second study, concerning T cells in Graves' hyperthyroidism and ophthalmopathy. As described in the second report: Graves' hyperthyroidism was defined as stable when no progression to ophthalmopathy occurred over 18 months of follow-up. Hyperthyroidism patients were newly diagnosed, with disease duration under 2 months, and aged 18 to 65 years. Exclusion was applied to patients with uncontrolled infections, other autoimmune diseases, pregnancy or lactation. Diagnoses were established on the basis of clinical symptoms, serum thyroxine and TRAb, thyroid ultrasound, and orbital computed tomography. The TCR CDR3 was subjected to a first round of RT-PCR using the HTBI primer set and the Qiagen OneStep RT-PCR kit. Most expanded thyroid clonotypes (frequency above 0.001) were also detected in blood, suggesting blood repertoires may reflect thyroid immune responses. A 13 V-J signature model separated ophthalmopathy from stable hyperthyroidism, with about 88% sensitivity and 81.08% specificity in cross-validation and 80%/75% in testing. During validation, the model predicted progression to ophthalmopathy a median of around 7 months ahead of onset, with more than 60% sensitivity and 72.22% specificity. To identify distinguishing TCR V-J signatures, a discovery cohort of 95 to 100 patients was used, comprising 40 to 45 with Graves' ophthalmopathy and some 57 with stable Graves' hyperthyroidism. Prospective prediction of ophthalmopathy was tested in an independent validation cohort consisting of some 19 hyperthyroidism patients and approximately 16 patients who later progressed to ophthalmopathy. The roughly 94 discovery patients were randomly divided into training and test sets at a 7:3 ratio. In addition, the study compared T-cell repertoires in thyroid tissue and in blood from roughly 6 Graves' hyperthyroidism patients. Once sampling was done, hyperthyroidism patients were given methimazole at a starting dose of 30 mg daily, whereas ophthalmopathy patients were given high-dose intravenous methylprednisolone. A second multiplex PCR round built the libraries, followed by size selection and purification. Sequencing of the libraries was done on an Illumina HiSeq2000 using paired-end 100 bp reads. SOAPnuke was used to process the raw data, removing reads that contained adapters or uncalled bases, had a mean Phred below 15, or lacked an exact match to the constant primer or identifier. High-quality paired reads were merged using COPE v1.2.5, and each unique nucleotide sequence was defined as a clonotype. Clonotypes were aligned to IMGT TRBV, TRBD and TRBJ reference segments using MiTCR v1.1. Only V-J combinations with frequency above 0.0001, covering about 99% of repertoires, were analysed. A TCS score was defined as the ratio of F50 (clonal expansion) to E x V (chaos), with BLOSUM62-based TCRdist applied between CDR3 peptides within each V-J. Welch's t-statistics and random forest reduced around 510 V-J features to roughly 13, which were used in a naive Bayes classifier (R e1071). No statistical method was used to fix the sample size in advance, and group allocation was not hidden from the investigators. TCR Vbeta CDR3 sequencing of 135 peripheral blood samples (more than 40 ophthalmopathy, over 70 hyperthyroidism and roughly 17 progressor patients) is reported in the paper.

The material was peripheral blood mononuclear cells (PBMCs), obtained at new diagnosis, from a patient treated with antithyroid drugs. This receptor was taken from a man between 18 and 35 years old with Graves disease. Donor details come from another sample of the same person, matched by shared clones. The chain joins TRBV28 to TRBJ1-2; the D gene cannot be resolved reliably. The nucleotides read TGTGCCAGCAGTCCAAACCCGAGCTATGGCTACACCTTC. The encoded protein is CASSPNPSYGYTF.